This TCR beta chain was identified during a study of blood T cell repertoires in COVID-19. The wider study: The origin of the acute and convalescent COVID-19 samples was the United States, Italy and Spain. The analysed material was cDNA or gDNA that came from T cells, B-cell-depleted T cells, or PBMCs.

Sequenced by immunoSEQ multiplex PCR; TCRdb stores in-frame clones only, minus some. This table has about 68,000 clones, 75% to 80% appearing once. Unmatched junction bases numbered 5, after V lost 7 bases and J lost 7 bases. CDR3 length: 14 amino acids. Looked up from germline, CDR1 is LNHDA and CDR2 is SQIVND (reference sequence). This clone has just a few counts. The chain carries TRBV19 and TRBJ1-6; 9 bases agree with TRBD1. The specimen sequenced was peripheral blood. The receptor's source is a woman in her sixties with acute or convalescent COVID-19. CDR3 residues: CASNEGTGNSPLHF. CDR3 coding DNA: TGTGCCAGTAATGAGGGGACAGGGAATTCACCCCTCCACTTT.